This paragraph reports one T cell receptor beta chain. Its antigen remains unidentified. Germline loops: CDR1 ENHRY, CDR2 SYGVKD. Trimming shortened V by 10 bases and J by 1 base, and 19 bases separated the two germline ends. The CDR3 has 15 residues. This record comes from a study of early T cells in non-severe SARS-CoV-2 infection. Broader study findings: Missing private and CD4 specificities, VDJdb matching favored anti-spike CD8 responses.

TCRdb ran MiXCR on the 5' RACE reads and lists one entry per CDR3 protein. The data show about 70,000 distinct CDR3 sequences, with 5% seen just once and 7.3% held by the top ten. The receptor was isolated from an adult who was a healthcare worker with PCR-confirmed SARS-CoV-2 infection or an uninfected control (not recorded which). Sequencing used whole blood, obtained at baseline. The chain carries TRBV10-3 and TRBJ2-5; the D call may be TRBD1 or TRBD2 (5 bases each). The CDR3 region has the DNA TGTGCCACCGACGGAGGCGACAGTCTCCAAGAGACCCAGTACTTC. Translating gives CATDGGDSLQETQYF.